Detailed here is one T cell receptor (beta chain). The target antigen is unknown. This specimen belongs to a study of cytomegalovirus exposure and HLA in healthy donors. Study-level information: The same platform was used for the 120 validation repertoires and the approximately 670 first-cohort repertoires, a later analysis reported. Study-wide points: While the bulk of TCR sequences proved rare, some public TCRs turned up in many donors. It was found in a later analysis that first-cohort TCR clusters tended to co-occur in the 95 to 150 validation repertoires. Reportedly, cytomegalovirus status was diagnosed with high sensitivity and specificity.

Clones were read by immunoSEQ multiplex PCR, and TCRdb kept only the in-frame ones, dropping some. Of about 160,000 clones listed, 85% to 90% are singletons. Germline CDR1 reads MNHNY; CDR2 reads SVGAGI (reference sequence). The germline V and J ends were trimmed by 2 bases and 0 bases, with 14 bases remaining between them. This CDR3 is built from 16 residues. Sequences were obtained from PBMCs. J is TRBJ2-7 and V is TRBV6-6; a weak D match, TRBD1 (5 bases). This TCR came from a man younger than 35 in good health and CMV-seropositive. This CDR3 is CASSYGAERLSYEQYF. The CDR3 DNA follows: TGTGCCAGCAGTTACGGGGCCGAGAGGCTCTCCTACGAGCAGTACTTC.